What follows are 22 T cell receptor beta chains derived from one specimen sequenced in a study of neurological immune-mediated disorders. TCRdb independently ran MiXCR on the 5' RACE reads; one entry per CDR3 protein. The profile shows about 59,000 distinct CDR3 sequences, about 12% of them singletons. The sample consisted of PBMCs. All receptors derive from a woman in her sixties with HTLV-1-associated myelopathy (HAM/TSP).

The chain combines TRBV6-1 with TRBJ2-7; TRBD2 matches 9 bases. CDR3 length equals 14 residues. V was clipped by 6 bases and J by 5 bases; unmatched bases: 8. The germline V gene has CDR1 MNHNS and CDR2 SASEGT. The CDR3 bases are TGTGCCAGCAGCGGTAGCGGGAGAGGCCACGAGCAGTACTTC. Amino acids: CASSGSGRGHEQYF.

This clonotype has ten or more counts. The rearrangement links TRBV5-1 to TRBJ2-2; unclear D gene. The CDR3 consists of 13 residues. The ends were cut back, 5 bases at V and 2 bases at J, with 7 bases in the middle. Germline CDR1 SGHRS, CDR2 YFSETQ. CDR3: CASREFNTGELFF. CDR3 coding DNA: TGCGCCAGCAGAGAGTTTAACACCGGGGAGCTGTTTTTT.

This clonotype showed up many times. The chain employs TRBV7-8 and TRBJ2-5, with a possible D match to TRBD1 (6 bases). The CDR3 loop spans 14 amino acids. V lost 3 bases, J lost 3 bases, and 11 bases lay in between. From germline, CDR1 is SGHVS and CDR2 FQNEAQ. In DNA form, the CDR3 reads TGTGCCAGCAGCTTTAATAGGGGGAAAGAGACCCAGTACTTC. Its protein product is CASSFNRGKETQYF.

This clonotype has ten or more counts. The rearrangement uses TRBV5-1 and TRBJ2-5; 13 nucleotides line up with TRBD2. This CDR3 has 16 residues. With 2 bases clipped from V and 2 bases from J, the junction kept 3 bases outside the gene matches. Looked up from germline, CDR1 is SGHRS and CDR2 is YFSETQ. For the CDR3, the DNA is TGCGCCAGCAGCTTTTCGGGACTAGCGGGGCAAGAGACCCAGTACTTC. Its translation is CASSFSGLAGQETQYF.

This clonotype was recorded many times. The V call is TRBV18, the J call TRBJ2-1, with 10 bases matching TRBD2. J lost 10 bases, V lost 0 bases, and 9 bases had no gene match. The CDR3 loop spans 16 amino acids. Germline CDR1 and CDR2: KGHSH and LQKENI. The CDR3 loop is CASSPPNLRAGGEQFF. CDR3 in DNA: TGTGCCAGCTCACCACCCAATCTCCGAGCGGGAGGGGAGCAGTTCTTC.

The table lists this clonotype with many counts. CDR3 in amino acids: CASSFGTPYEQYF. CDR3 DNA sequence: TGTGCCAGCAGCTTTGGGACCCCGTACGAGCAGTACTTC. The V gene is TRBV7-2, the J gene TRBJ2-7; the D call may be TRBD1 or TRBD2 (5 bases each). Per germline, CDR1 SGHTA and CDR2 FQGNSA. CDR3 size: 13 residues. V lost 3 bases, J lost 4 bases, and 10 bases lay in between.

Many counts were recorded for this clonotype. This sequence joins TRBV10-3 and TRBJ2-1; D gene ambiguous. Germline V gives CDR1 ENHRY, CDR2 SYGVKD. Trimming cost V 5 bases and J 8 bases, with 10 bases left between them. CDR3 length: 12 residues. The CDR3 loop reads CAISKEVHEQFF. As DNA, the CDR3 is TGTGCCATCAGTAAAGAAGTACATGAGCAGTTCTTC.

This clonotype was found many times. This chain connects TRBV29-1 to TRBJ1-2, with a weak D call TRBD1 (5 bases). The CDR3 length is 13 residues. Per germline, CDR1 SQVTM and CDR2 ANQGSEA. The ends were cut back, 2 bases at V and 8 bases at J, with 15 bases in the middle. This chain's CDR3 is CSVEFAGTEGYTF. In nucleotides, the CDR3 is TGCAGCGTTGAATTTGCGGGGACGGAGGGCTACACCTTC.

This clonotype was recorded at least ten times. The V gene is TRBV24-1, the J gene TRBJ2-1; D gene uncertain. V lost 6 bases and J lost 4, with 3 bases in between. This CDR3 is 11 amino acids long. Germline CDR1 is KGHDR and CDR2 is SFDVKD. CDR3 bases: TGTGCCACCAGTAGTTACAATGAGCAGTTCTTC. It translates to CATSSYNEQFF.

The chain has TRBV6-2 or TRBV6-3 and TRBJ1-2; D is uncertain. The CDR3 loop spans 13 amino acids. Between the trimmed V and J ends, which lost 4 bases and 5 bases, there was a span of 11 bases. Germline CDR1 MNHEY, CDR2 SVGEGT. The CDR3 nucleotides are TGTGCCAGCAGTTTGAGTCAGCCGTATGGCTACACCTTC. This translates into CASSLSQPYGYTF.

This clonotype was counted ten times or more. The chain employs TRBV29-1 and TRBJ2-1, with TRBD1 identical over 11 bases. The V gene end was trimmed by 6 bases and the J gene end by 4 bases; junction bases not matched to a gene: 5. The CDR3 spans 14 residues. Germline CDR1 SQVTM, CDR2 ANQGSEA. This CDR3 is CSVVDRGLYNEQFF. Written as DNA, the CDR3 is TGCAGCGTAGTGGACAGGGGGCTGTACAATGAGCAGTTCTTC.

This clonotype was recorded many times. V and J are TRBV28 and TRBJ1-2; possibly TRBD1 for D (5 bases). The CDR3 spans 19 residues. Germline lookup yields CDR1 MDHEN and CDR2 SYDVKM. V dropped 7 bases and J dropped 4 bases, with 31 bases sitting between them. CDR3 region: CASTRGEGSIWDGPYGYTF. DNA for the CDR3: TGTGCCAGCACCAGAGGTGAAGGGAGTATCTGGGACGGCCCCTATGGCTACACCTTC.

In this sample, this clonotype turned up many times. The chain recombines TRBV5-1 with TRBJ1-2; 10 bases line up with TRBD1. The CDR3 totals 16 residues. The germline V gene encodes CDR1 SGHRS and CDR2 YFSETQ. V gave up 4 bases and J gave up 6 bases; unmatched junction bases: 12. CDR3 nucleotides: TGCGCCAGCAGCCTCGGCCCGGGACAGGGGTTGGATGGCTACACCTTC. The encoded protein is CASSLGPGQGLDGYTF.

This clonotype was detected ten times or more. This chain connects TRBV11-2 to TRBJ1-5; no reliable D call. CDR1 and CDR2 from the germline V gene are SGHAT and FQNNGV. Trimming took off 3 bases at V and 7 bases at J, with 10 bases between the two ends. The CDR3 runs to 13 residues. This chain's CDR3 is CASSFSGPQPQHF. The CDR3 bases are TGTGCCAGCAGCTTTTCCGGCCCGCAGCCCCAGCATTTT. Drawing the rest from reference TRBV11-2 and TRBJ1-5, the complete variable domain is EAGVAQSPRYKIIEKRQSVAFWCNPISGHATLYWYQQILGQGPKLLIQFQNNGVVDDSQLPKDRFSAERLKGVDSTLKIQPAKLEDSAVYLCASSFSGPQPQHFGDGTRLSIL.

The chain is built from TRBV12-3 or TRBV12-4 and TRBJ1-1, with D maybe TRBD1 (5 bases). This CDR3 has 14 residues. V lost 5 bases and J lost 3, with 13 bases in between. The CDR3 coding sequence is TGTGCCAGCAGTGCCTCGCTCAGGGACACTGAAGCTTTCTTT. As protein: CASSASLRDTEAFF.

This clonotype was counted many times. This chain joins TRBV12-3 or TRBV12-4 and TRBJ2-1; a weak D match, TRBD1 (6 bases). The CDR3 is 15 residues long. Between the trimmed V and J ends, which lost 2 bases and 5 bases, there was a span of 13 bases. CDR3 region: CASSLFLDRDNEQFF. The CDR3 DNA reads as TGTGCCAGCAGTTTATTTTTGGACAGAGACAATGAGCAGTTCTTC.

This clonotype was counted many times. This chain joins TRBV12-3 or TRBV12-4 and TRBJ1-2; D remains unclear. V was pared by 6 bases and J by 3 bases, with 8 bases between. The CDR3 is made up of 12 amino acids. CDR3 sequence reads: CASRPGDYGYTF. The CDR3 DNA follows: TGTGCCAGCAGGCCCGGGGACTATGGCTACACCTTC.

CDR3 protein: CASSLEGGRGTDTQYF. CDR3 nucleotide sequence: TGCGCCAGCAGCTTGGAGGGGGGAAGAGGCACAGATACGCAGTATTTT. The chain employs TRBV5-1 and TRBJ2-3, with D tentatively TRBD1 or TRBD2 (6 bases each). Germline CDR1 reads SGHRS; CDR2 reads YFSETQ. The CDR3 contains 16 residues. The V gene lost 0 bases and the J gene lost 1 base, with 12 bases spanning the gap.

This clonotype was seen ten or more times. This chain uses TRBV6-6 with TRBJ1-1; D gene ambiguous. The ends were cut back, 7 bases at V and 1 base at J, with 10 bases in the middle. The germline V gene has CDR1 MNHNY and CDR2 SVGAGI (reference sequence). The CDR3 has 13 amino acids. DNA for the CDR3: TGTGCCAGCAAACTGGAGGAGAACACTGAAGCTTTCTTT. Its protein product is CASKLEENTEAFF.

This clonotype has at least ten counts. The chain recombines TRBV12-3 or TRBV12-4 with TRBJ2-7, with 9 bases matching TRBD1. The CDR3 extends over 14 amino acids. Trimming cost V 7 bases and J 5 bases; bases outside gene matches: 9. This CDR3 is CASTPGQGNNEQYF. DNA for the CDR3: TGTGCCAGCACCCCAGGACAGGGGAACAACGAGCAGTACTTC.

This clonotype has at least ten counts. The chain couples TRBV20-1 to TRBJ1-1; D is possibly TRBD1 (5 bases). V lost 1 base and J 5 bases, leaving 11 bases between the germline ends. Germline-derived CDR1 and CDR2 are DFQATT and SNEGSKA (reference sequence). CDR3 size: 13 residues. CDR3 nucleotide sequence: TGCAGTGCTAGAGCTTGGGGCCGGACTGAAGCTTTCTTT. It specifies CSARAWGRTEAFF.

This clonotype appeared many times. This chain connects TRBV20-1 to TRBJ2-1, with 9 bases aligning to TRBD2. J lost 4 bases, V lost 2 bases, and 9 bases had no gene match. Germline loops: CDR1 DFQATT, CDR2 SNEGSKA (reference sequence). The CDR3 totals 16 residues. The CDR3 nucleotides are TGCAGTGCTAGACCGGTAGCGGGAGACGGGTACAATGAGCAGTTCTTC. Amino acids: CSARPVAGDGYNEQFF.